This record looks at one TCR beta chain sequence and its context. Its antigen is undetermined. Here immunoSEQ multiplex PCR was the method, and the copy in TCRdb shows in-frame clones only, minus some. Of tens of thousands of clones listed, approximately 80% are singletons. The sample originates from a study of T cell responses to AZD1222 COVID-19 vaccine. General study points: Only after the peak T cell response were repertoires sampled.

Trimming pared 0 bases from V and 3 bases from J, leaving 9 bases between. The CDR3 extends over 13 amino acids. CDR1 and CDR2 from the germline V gene are GTSNPN and SVGIG (reference sequence). The sequencing used peripheral blood, collected 28 days after the second AZD1222 dose. This receptor was taken from an adult who received the AZD1222 COVID-19 vaccine. This chain connects TRBV30 to TRBJ2-7; the D is unclear. The DNA of the CDR3 is TGTGCCTGGAGTGTAGGCCTAGGCTACGAGCAGTACGTC. Translation: CAWSVGLGYEQYV.